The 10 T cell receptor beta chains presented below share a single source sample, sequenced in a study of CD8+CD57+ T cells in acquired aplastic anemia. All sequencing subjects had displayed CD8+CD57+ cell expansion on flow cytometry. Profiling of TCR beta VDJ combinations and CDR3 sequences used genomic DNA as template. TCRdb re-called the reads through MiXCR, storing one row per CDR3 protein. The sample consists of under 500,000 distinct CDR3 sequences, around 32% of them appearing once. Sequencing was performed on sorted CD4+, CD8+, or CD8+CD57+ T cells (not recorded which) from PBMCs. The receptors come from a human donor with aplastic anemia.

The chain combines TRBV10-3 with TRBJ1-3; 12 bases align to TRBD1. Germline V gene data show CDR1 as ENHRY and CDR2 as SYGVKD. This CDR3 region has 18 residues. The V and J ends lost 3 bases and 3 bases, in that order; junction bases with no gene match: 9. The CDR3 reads CAISDSARDRGHGNTIYF. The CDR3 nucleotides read TGTGCCATCAGTGACAGCGCCCGGGACAGGGGGCATGGAAACACCATATATTTT.

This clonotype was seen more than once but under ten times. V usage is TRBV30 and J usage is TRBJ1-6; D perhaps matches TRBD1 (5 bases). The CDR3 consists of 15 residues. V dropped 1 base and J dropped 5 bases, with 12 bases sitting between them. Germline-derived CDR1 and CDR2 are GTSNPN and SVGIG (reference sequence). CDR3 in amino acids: CAWSGGLTHNSPLHF. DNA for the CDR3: TGTGCCTGGAGTGGGGGACTAACCCATAATTCACCCCTCCACTTT.

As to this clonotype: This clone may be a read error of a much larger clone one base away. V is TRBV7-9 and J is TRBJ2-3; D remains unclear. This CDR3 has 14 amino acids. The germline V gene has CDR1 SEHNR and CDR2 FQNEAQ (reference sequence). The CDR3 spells CASILDRAPDTQYF. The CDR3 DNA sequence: TGTGCCAGCATCTTAGATCGGGCCCCAGATACGCAGTATTTT.

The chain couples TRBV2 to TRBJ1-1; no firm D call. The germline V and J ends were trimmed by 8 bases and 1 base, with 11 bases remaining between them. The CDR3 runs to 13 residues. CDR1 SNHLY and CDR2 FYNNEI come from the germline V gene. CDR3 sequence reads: CASLFGRNTEAFF. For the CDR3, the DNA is TGTGCCAGCTTGTTCGGGAGGAACACTGAAGCTTTCTTT.

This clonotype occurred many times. CDR3 sequence reads: CASSVDGGKYEQYF. The DNA for the CDR3 is TGTGCCAGCAGCGTAGATGGGGGGAAATACGAGCAGTACTTC. The gene calls are TRBV9 and TRBJ2-7; tentatively, D is TRBD2 (6 bases). V was trimmed by 0 bases and J by 4 bases, leaving 11 bases between them. CDR1 and CDR2 from the germline V gene are SGDLS and YYNGEE. This CDR3 has 14 amino acids.

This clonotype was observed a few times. CDR3 in DNA: TGTGCCAGCAGCCCTGGGCAGGGGACGAACACTGAAGCTTTCTTT. Translated: CASSPGQGTNTEAFF. The chain uses TRBV5-5 and TRBJ1-1, with D maybe TRBD1 (6 bases). CDR1 is SGHKS, CDR2 YYEKEE, per germline (reference sequence). The CDR3 consists of 15 residues. Between the trimmed V and J ends, which lost 4 bases and 1 base, there was a span of 14 bases.

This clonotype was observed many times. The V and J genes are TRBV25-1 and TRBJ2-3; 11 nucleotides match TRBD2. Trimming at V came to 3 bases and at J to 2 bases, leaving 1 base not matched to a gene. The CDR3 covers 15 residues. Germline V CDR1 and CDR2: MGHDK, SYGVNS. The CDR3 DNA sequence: TGTGCCAGCAGTGAGACTAGCGGGAACACAGATACGCAGTATTTT. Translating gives CASSETSGNTDTQYF.

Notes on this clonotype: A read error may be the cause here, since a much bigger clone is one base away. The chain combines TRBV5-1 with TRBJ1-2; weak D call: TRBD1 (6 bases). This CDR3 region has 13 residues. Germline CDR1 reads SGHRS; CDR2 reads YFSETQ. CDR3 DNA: TGCGCCGGCAGCTTCGAAAGGGGGGACGGCTACACCTTC. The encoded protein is CAGSFERGDGYTF.

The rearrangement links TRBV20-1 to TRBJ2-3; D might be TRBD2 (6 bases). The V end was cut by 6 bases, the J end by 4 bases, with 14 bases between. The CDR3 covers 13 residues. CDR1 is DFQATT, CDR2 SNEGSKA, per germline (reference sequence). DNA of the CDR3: TGCAGTGCCATTCGGGAGCGGGCAGATACGCAGTATTTT. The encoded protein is CSAIRERADTQYF.

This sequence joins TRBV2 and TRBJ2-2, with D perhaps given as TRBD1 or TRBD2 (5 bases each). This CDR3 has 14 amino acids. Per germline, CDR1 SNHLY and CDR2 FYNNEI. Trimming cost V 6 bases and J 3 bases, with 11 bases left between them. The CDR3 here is CASSQVGDTGELFF. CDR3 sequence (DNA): TGTGCCAGCAGCCAAGTGGGGGACACCGGGGAGCTGTTTTTT. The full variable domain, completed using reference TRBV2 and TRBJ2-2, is EPEVTQTPSHQVTQMGQEVILRCVPISNHLYFYWYRQILGQKVEFLVSFYNNEISEKSEIFDDQFSVERPDGSNFTLKIRSTKLEDSAMYFCASSQVGDTGELFFGEGSRLTVL.